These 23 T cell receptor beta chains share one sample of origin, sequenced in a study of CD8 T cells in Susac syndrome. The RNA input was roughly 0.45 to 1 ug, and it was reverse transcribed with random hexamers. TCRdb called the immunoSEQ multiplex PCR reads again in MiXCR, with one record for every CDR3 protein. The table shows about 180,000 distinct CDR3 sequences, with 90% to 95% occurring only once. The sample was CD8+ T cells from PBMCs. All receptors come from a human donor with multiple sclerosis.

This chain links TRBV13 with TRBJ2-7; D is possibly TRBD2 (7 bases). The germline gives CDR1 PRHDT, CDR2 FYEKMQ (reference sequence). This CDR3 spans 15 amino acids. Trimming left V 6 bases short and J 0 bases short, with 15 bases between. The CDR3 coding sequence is TGTGCCAGCAGAGGGAGGGGGGATGGCTCCTACGAGCAGTACTTC. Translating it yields CASRGRGDGSYEQYF.

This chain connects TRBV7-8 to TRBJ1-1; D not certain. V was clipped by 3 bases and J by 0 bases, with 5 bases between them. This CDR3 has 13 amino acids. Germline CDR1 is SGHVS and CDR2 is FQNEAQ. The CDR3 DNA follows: TGTGCCAGCAGCTTCCAGATGAACACTGAAGCTTTCTTT. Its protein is CASSFQMNTEAFF.

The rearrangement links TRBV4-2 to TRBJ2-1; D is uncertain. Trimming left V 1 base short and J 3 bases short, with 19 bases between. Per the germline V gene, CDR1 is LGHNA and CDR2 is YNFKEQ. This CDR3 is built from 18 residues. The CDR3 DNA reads TGTGCCAGCAGCCAAGTCGGCCCCACAGCCGCCTTCTACAATGAGCAGTTCTTC. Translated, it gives CASSQVGPTAAFYNEQFF.

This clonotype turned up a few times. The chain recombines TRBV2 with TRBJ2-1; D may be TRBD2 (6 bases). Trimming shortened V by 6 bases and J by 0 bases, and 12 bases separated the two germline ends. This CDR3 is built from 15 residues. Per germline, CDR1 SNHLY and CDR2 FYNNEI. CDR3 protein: CASRDSGSSYNEQFF. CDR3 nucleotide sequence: TGTGCCAGCAGGGATAGCGGAAGCTCCTACAATGAGCAGTTCTTC.

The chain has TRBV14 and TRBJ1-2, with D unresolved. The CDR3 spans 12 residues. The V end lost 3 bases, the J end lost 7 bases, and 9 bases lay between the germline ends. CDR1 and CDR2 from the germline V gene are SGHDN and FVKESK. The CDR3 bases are TGTGCCAGCAGCCATCGAGGGCTTGGCTACACCTTC. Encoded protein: CASSHRGLGYTF.

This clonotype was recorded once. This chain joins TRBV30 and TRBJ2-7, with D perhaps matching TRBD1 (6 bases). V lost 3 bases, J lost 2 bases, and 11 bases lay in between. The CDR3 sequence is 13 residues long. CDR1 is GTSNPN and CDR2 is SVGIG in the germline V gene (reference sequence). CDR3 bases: TGTGCCTGGAGCCCGGACAGCACCTACGAGCAGTACTTC. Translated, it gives CAWSPDSTYEQYF.

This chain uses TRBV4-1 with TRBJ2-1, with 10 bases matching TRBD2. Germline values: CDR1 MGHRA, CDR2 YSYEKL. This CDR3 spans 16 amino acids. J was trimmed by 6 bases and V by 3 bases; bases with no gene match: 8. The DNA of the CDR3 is TGCGCCAGCAGCCACTTAGCGGGAGGCATCGGCAATGAGCAGTTCTTC. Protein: CASSHLAGGIGNEQFF.

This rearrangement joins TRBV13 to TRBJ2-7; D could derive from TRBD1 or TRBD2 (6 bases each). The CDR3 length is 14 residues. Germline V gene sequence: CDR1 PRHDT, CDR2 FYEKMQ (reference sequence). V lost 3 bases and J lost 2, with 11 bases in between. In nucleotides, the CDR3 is TGTGCCAGCAGCTTCATCCGGGGGCCCTACGAGCAGTACTTC. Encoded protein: CASSFIRGPYEQYF.

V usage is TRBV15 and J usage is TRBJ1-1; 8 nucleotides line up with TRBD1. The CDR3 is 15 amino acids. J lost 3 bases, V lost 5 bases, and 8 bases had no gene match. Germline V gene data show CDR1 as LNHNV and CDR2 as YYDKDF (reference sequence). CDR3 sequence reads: CATSSADRGYTEAFF. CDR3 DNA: TGTGCCACCAGCTCAGCTGACAGGGGCTACACTGAAGCTTTCTTT.

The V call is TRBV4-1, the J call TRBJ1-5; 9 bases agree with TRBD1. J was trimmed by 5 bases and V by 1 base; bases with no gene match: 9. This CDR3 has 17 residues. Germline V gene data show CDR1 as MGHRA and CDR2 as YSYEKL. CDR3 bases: TGCGCCAGCAGCCAAGGTACCGGGACAGGGCCTTATCAGCCCCAGCATTTT. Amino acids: CASSQGTGTGPYQPQHF.

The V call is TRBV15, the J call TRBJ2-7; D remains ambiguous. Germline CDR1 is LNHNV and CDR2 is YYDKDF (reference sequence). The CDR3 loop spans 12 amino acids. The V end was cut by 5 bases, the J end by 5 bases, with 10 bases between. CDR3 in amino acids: CATSRAWDEQYF. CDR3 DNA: TGTGCCACCAGCCGCGCATGGGACGAGCAGTACTTC.

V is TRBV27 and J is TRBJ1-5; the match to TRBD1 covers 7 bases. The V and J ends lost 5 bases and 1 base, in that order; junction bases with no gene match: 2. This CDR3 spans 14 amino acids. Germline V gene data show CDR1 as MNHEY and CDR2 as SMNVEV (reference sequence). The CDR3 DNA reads TGTGCCAGCAGTCCACAGGGGAGCAATCAGCCCCAGCATTTT. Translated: CASSPQGSNQPQHF.

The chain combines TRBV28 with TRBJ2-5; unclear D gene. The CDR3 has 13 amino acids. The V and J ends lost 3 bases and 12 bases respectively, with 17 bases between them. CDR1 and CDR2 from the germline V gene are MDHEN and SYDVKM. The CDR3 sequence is CASSLSPRDPEYF. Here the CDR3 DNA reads TGTGCCAGCAGTTTGTCCCCTAGAGATCCGGAGTACTTC.

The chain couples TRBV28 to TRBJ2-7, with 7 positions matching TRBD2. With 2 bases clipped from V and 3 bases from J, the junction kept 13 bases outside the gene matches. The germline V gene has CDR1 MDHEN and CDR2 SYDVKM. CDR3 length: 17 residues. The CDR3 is CASSLARRPGTNYEQYF. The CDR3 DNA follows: TGTGCCAGCAGTTTAGCTAGAAGACCCGGGACTAACTACGAGCAGTACTTC.

The DNA for the CDR3 is TGTGCCAGCAGCTCCAGGGGTTCGGACATTCAGTACTTC. Protein: CASSSRGSDIQYF. The chain recombines TRBV5-4 with TRBJ2-4; D possibly corresponds to TRBD1 (6 bases). V was trimmed by 3 bases and J by 8 bases, leaving 12 bases between them. CDR3 length: 13 residues. CDR1 SGHNT and CDR2 YYREEE come from the germline V gene (reference sequence).

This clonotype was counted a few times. This CDR3 reads CASSLGHRWAEQYF. As DNA, the CDR3 is TGTGCCAGCAGCTTAGGACACCGTTGGGCCGAGCAGTACTTC. The chain links TRBV9 to TRBJ2-7; weak D call: TRBD1 (5 bases). V shed 4 bases and J shed 6 bases, with 17 bases lying between them. The CDR3 extends over 14 amino acids. Germline V CDR1 and CDR2: SGDLS, YYNGEE.

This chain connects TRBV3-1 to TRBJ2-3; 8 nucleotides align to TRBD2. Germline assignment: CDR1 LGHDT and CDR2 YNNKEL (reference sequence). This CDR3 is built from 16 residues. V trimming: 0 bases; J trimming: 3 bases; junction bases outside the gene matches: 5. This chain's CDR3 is CASSQETSAVTDTQYF. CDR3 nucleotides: TGTGCCAGCAGCCAAGAGACTAGCGCTGTGACAGATACGCAGTATTTT.

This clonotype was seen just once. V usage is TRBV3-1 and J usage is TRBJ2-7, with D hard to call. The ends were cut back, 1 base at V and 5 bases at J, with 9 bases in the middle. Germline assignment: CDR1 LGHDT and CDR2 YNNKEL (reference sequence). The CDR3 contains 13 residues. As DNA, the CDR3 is TGTGCCAGCAGCCAAGGAACCTCGGACGAGCAGTACTTC. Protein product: CASSQGTSDEQYF.

DNA of the CDR3: TGTGCCTGGAGTGTTCAGGGGCAATGGGAGACCCAGTACTTC. This codes for CAWSVQGQWETQYF. The genes are TRBV30 and TRBJ2-5; D may be TRBD1 (6 bases). Germline CDR1 is GTSNPN and CDR2 is SVGIG (reference sequence). The CDR3 length is 14 residues. V lost 0 bases and J lost 5, with 13 bases in between.

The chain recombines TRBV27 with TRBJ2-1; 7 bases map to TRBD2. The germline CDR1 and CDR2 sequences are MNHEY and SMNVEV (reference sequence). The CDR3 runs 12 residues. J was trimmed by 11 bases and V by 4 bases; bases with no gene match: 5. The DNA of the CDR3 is TGTGCCAGCAGTTCCCCGGGGGGTAAGCAGTTCTTC. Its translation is CASSSPGGKQFF.

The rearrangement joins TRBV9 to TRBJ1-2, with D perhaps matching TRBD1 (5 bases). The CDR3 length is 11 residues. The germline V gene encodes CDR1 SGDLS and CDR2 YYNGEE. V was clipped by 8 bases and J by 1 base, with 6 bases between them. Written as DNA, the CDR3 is TGTGCCAGTCAGGGTAACTATGGCTACACCTTC. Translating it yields CASQGNYGYTF.

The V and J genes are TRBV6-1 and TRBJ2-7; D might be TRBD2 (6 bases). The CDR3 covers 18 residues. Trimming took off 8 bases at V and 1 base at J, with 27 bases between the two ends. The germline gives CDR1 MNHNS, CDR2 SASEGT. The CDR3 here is CASCPRSGTPSLSYEQYF. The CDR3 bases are TGTGCCAGCTGTCCACGATCCGGGACTCCGAGTTTGTCCTACGAGCAGTACTTC.

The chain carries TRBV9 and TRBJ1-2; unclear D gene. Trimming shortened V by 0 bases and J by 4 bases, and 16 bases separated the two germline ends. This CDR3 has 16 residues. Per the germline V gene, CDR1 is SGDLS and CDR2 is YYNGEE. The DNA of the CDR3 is TGTGCCAGCAGCGTAGAGGGTTCGGACCTGGGCTATGGCTACACCTTC. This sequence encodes CASSVEGSDLGYGYTF.